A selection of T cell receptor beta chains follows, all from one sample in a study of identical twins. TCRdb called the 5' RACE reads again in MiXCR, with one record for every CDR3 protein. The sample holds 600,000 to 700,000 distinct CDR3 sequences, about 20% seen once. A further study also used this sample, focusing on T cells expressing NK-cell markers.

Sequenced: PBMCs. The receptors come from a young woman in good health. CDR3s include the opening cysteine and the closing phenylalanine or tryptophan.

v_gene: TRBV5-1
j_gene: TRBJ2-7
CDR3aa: CASSSDRGGPYEQYF

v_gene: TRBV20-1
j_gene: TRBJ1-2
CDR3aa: CSAAGTGRYGYTF

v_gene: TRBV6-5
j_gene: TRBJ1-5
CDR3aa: CASSHPHQPQHF

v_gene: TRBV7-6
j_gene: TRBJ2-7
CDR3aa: CASSEQTSYEQYF

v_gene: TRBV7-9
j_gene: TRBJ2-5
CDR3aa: CASSPVLAKGTQYF

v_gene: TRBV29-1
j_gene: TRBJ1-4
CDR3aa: CSVEVAVAEKLFF

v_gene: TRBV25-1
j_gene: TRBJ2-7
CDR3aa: CASSESGPYEQYF

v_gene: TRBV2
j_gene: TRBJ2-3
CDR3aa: CASIIGQGAQYF

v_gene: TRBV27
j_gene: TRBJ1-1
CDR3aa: CASSRTGPNTEAFF

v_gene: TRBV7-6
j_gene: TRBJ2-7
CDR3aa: CASSSLGQSSYEQYF

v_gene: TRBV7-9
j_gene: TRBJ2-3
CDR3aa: CASSWSGSRSTDTQYF

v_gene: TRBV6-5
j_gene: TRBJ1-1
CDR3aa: CASSYRPGTENTEAFF

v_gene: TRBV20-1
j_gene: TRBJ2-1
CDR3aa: CSARAPGRYNEQFF

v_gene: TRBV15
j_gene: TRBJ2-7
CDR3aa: CATSRSPAEEQYF

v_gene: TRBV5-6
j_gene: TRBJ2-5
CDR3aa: CASSFPMGVETQYF

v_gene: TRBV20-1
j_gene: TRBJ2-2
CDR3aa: CSARKRGWTGELFF

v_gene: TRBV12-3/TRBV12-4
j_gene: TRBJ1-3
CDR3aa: CASTPTGSGNTIYF

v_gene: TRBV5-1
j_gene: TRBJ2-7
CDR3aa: CASRLQVGSFSGTYEQYF

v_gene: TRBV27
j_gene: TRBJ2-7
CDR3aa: CASSLGAAVPYEQYF

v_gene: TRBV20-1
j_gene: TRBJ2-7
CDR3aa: CSANRGLYEQYF

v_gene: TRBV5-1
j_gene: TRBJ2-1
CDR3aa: CASRAGEAYNEQFF

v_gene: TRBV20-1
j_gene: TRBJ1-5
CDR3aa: CSAFGHRNQPQHF

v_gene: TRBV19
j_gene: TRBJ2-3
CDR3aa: CATWGSSTDTQYF

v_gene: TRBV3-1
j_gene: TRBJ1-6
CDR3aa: CASSQDHAGGLYSPLHF

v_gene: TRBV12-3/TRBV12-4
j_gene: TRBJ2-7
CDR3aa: CASSLVPRQSSYEQYF

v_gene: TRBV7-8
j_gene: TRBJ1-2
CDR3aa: CASSLGHVDYGYTF

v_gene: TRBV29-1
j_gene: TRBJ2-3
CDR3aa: CSVWGQGADTQYF

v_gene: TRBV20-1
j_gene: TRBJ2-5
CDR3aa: CSARGVQETQYF

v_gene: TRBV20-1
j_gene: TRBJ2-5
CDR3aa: CSAGRVAQETQYF

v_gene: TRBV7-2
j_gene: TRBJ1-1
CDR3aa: CASSLGGYRNTEAFF

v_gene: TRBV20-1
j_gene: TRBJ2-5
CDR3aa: CSARDETQYF

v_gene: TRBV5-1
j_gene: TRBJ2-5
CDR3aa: CASSLGQGYGETQYF

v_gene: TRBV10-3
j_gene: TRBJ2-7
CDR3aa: CAIRPDRETYEQYF

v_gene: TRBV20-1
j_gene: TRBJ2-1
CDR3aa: CSASRDSYNEQFF

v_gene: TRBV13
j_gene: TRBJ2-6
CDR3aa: CASSLYRDSGANVLTF

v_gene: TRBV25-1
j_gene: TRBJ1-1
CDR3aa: CASGTGGYTEAFF

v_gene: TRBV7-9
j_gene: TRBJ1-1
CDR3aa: CASGPGGNTEAFF

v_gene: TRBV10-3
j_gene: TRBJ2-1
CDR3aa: CAISPQGRLIYNEQFF

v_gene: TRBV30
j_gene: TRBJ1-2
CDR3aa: CAWSEDGDYGYTF

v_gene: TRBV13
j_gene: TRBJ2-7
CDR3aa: CASSPGTSAYEQYF